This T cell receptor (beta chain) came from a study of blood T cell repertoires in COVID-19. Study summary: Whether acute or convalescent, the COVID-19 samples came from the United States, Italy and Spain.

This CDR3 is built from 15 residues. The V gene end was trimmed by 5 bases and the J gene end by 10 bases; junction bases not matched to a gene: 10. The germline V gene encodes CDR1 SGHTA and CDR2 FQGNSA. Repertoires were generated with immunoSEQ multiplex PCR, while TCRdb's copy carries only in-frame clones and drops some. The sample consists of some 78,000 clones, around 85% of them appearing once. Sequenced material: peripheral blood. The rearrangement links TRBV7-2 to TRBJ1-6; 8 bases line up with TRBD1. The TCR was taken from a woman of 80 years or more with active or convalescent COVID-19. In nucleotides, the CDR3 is TGTGCCAGCAGCCCAAGTCCAGGGGGCCAATCACCCCTCCACTTT. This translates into CASSPSPGGQSPLHF. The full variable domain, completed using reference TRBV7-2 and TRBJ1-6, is GAGVSQSPSNKVTEKGKDVELRCDPISGHTALYWYRQSLGQGLEFLIYFQGNSAPDKSGLPSDRFSAERTGGSVSTLTIQRTQQEDSAVYLCASSPSPGGQSPLHFGNGTRLTVT.